The clone carrying this T cell receptor (beta chain) was found once. This sample was taken from a study of shared clonotypes between healthy human individuals. Overall study: A couple of women and a few men aged 18 to 49 served as donors.

Genomic DNA of each subset was evenly split across several immunoSEQ plates. Original processing methods: Quality scores were absent from the junction-only immunoSEQ sequences, so filtering differed. The assay was immunoSEQ multiplex PCR, and TCRdb's table has in-frame clones only and misses some. For V, J and clone size, that table is used; D and trimming come from the DNA. The sample shows around 530,000 clones, just over 75% of them seen only once. This CDR3 has 18 residues. Looked up from germline, CDR1 is ENHRY and CDR2 is SYGVKD. The germline V and J ends were trimmed by 0 bases and 3 bases, with 15 bases remaining between them.

J is TRBJ2-6 and V is TRBV10-3; D possibly uses TRBD1 or TRBD2 (6 bases each). Input material: PBMCs. The receptor comes from a woman between 40 and 55 years old in good health. Some clones in this sample may be carry-over from other donors' samples. CDR3 sequence: CAISESGGRAFGANVLTF. For the CDR3, the DNA is TGTGCCATCAGTGAGTCCGGGGGCAGAGCCTTTGGGGCCAACGTCCTGACTTTC.